One T cell receptor (beta chain) is described in this entry. Other DNA sequences in this specimen translate into the identical CDR3. The data were obtained in a study of blood T cell repertoires in COVID-19. The CDR3 loop spans 15 amino acids. The V end lost 2 bases, the J end lost 1 base, and 9 bases lay between the germline ends. Germline assignment: CDR1 MDHEN and CDR2 SYDVKM. Data came from immunoSEQ multiplex PCR; TCRdb stores just in-frame clones and leaves some out. The profile covers about 310,000 clones, with around 86% appearing a single time and around 4.8% taken by the ten largest. This clonotype was obtained from a man aged 55 to 70 who had recovered from COVID-19. The sample was PBMCs or T cells enriched from blood (not recorded which). The chain is built from TRBV28 and TRBJ1-5; D call uncertain. CDR3 DNA: TGTGCCAGCAGTTTACGGGGTGGCAGCAATCAGCCCCAGCATTTT. It encodes CASSLRGGSNQPQHF.